This T cell receptor (beta chain) was captured in a study of sequential checkpoint blockade in melanoma (dated by TCRdb to the late 2010s). Concerning the study at large: In a 1:1 randomization, patients received either first-line nivolumab then ipilimumab (arm A) or ipilimumab then nivolumab (arm B). Maintenance nivolumab was given following each of the two trial sequences. Results the study describes overall, beyond this receptor: Larger, independent patient cohorts are needed to validate the response-prediction model that combines TCR metrics and mutation burden.

According to the germline V gene, CDR1 reads SGHTA and CDR2 reads FQGNSA. V ends up 4 bases short and J 5 bases short, with an unmatched junction base count of 11. The CDR3 covers 15 residues, taking in both the cysteine and the phenylalanine. Here the CDR3 DNA is all that survives: 45 bases in frame from base 1. The immunoSEQ Assay was used to immunosequence TCRbeta CDR3 regions from genomic DNA. Genomic DNA was amplified by bias-controlled multiplex PCR before high-throughput sequencing. The published analysis was carried out like this. To quantify the absolute abundance of each unique TCRbeta CDR3 region, the sequences were collapsed and filtered. Clonality, defined as 1 minus Pielou's evenness, was calculated using only productive rearrangements. Clones with significantly greater frequencies in on-treatment versus baseline samples were identified using a previously published method. TCRdb stores this immuneACCESS table with in-frame sequences only. Part of the clones is absent; in the studies checked, under half of the shortfall reflects unresolved V genes, and no reason is known for the rest. V and J calls and clone size are copied from that table; D and trimming were computed from the DNA. The sample includes about 20,000 clones, with 82% observed a single time. Of the sample, around 50% is held by the ten largest clones.

The treatment or condition label corresponds to: randomized to nivolumab then ipilimumab (arm A) or the reverse (arm B). None of the trial patients had been given prior DNA-damaging chemotherapy. A FACS Aria II flow cytometer was used to sort live CD3+CD8+ cells that were negative for CD19 and CD56 from thawed PBMCs. Samples came from patients with melanoma in CheckMate 064, a randomized, open-label phase II trial of sequential checkpoint blockade. Peripheral blood mononuclear cells were collected by leukapheresis, purified using Ficoll-Paque, and frozen in human serum containing approximately 9.4% DMSO. Purity of sorted blood CD3+CD8+ cells was verified at >95% immediately after sorting, followed by DNA extraction. Points on this clone: The target of this receptor is not known. Per-nucleotide qualities are absent, and no much larger clonotype sits a single base away.

The specimen was CD8+ T cells sorted from blood (inferred from file names), collected from a patient given nivolumab and ipilimumab in sequence. This receptor was identified in a human donor with melanoma. The receptor chain draws on TRBV7-2 and TRBJ2-7; 7 bases in the junction line up with TRBD2. In nucleotides, the sequence is TGTGCCAGCAGCTCCCTTGGAGGGAGGGAGCACGAGCAGTACTTC. This is translated as CASSSLGGREHEQYF. With the portions outside the CDR3 filled from the reference TRBV7-2 and TRBJ2-7 genes, the complete variable region becomes GAGVSQSPSNKVTEKGKDVELRCDPISGHTALYWYRQSLGQGLEFLIYFQGNSAPDKSGLPSDRFSAERTGGSVSTLTIQRTQQEDSAVYLCASSSLGGREHEQYFGPGTRLTVT.